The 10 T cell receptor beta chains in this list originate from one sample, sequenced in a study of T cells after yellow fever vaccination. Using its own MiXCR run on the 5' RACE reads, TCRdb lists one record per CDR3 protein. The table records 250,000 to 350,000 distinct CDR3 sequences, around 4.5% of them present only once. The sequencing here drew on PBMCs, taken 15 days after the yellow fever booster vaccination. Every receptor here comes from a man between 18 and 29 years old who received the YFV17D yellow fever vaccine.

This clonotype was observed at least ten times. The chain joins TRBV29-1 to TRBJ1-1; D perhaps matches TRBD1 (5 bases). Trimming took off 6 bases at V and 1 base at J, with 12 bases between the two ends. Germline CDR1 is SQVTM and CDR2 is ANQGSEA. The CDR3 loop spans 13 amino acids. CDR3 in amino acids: CSVQSQENTEAFF. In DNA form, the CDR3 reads TGCAGCGTACAATCACAGGAGAACACTGAAGCTTTCTTT. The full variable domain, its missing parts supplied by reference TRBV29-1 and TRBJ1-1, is SAVISQKPSRDICQRGTSLTIQCQVDSQVTMMFWYRQQPGQSLTLIATANQGSEATYESGFVIDKFPISRPNLTFSTLTVSNMSPEDSSIYLCSVQSQENTEAFFGQGTRLTVV.

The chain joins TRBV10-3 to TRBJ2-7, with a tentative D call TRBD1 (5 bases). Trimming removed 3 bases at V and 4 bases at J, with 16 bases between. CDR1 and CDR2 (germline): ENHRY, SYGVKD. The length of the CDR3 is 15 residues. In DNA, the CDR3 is TGTGCCATCAGTGACTCCGTCTCCAGGGTATACGAGCAGTACTTC. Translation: CAISDSVSRVYEQYF.

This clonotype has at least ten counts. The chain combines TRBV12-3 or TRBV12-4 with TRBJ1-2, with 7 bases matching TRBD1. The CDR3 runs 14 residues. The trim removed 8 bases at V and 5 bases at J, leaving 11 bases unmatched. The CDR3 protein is CASDAKGGAYGYTF. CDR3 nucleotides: TGTGCCAGCGATGCCAAAGGGGGCGCTTATGGCTACACCTTC.

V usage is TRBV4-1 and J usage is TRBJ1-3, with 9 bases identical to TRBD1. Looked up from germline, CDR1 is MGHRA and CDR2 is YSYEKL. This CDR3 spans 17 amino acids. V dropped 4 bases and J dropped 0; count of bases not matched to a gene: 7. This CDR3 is CASSRTGTGHSGNTIYF. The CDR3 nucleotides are TGCGCCAGCAGCCGAACCGGGACAGGGCACTCTGGAAACACCATATATTTT.

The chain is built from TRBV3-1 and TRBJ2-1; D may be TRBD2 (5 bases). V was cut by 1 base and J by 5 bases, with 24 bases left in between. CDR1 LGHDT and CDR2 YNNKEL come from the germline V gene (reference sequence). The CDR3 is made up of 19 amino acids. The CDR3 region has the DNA TGTGCCAGCAGCCAAGCGGGTCGGGCTAGCAAATGGAAAGACAATGAGCAGTTCTTC. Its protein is CASSQAGRASKWKDNEQFF.

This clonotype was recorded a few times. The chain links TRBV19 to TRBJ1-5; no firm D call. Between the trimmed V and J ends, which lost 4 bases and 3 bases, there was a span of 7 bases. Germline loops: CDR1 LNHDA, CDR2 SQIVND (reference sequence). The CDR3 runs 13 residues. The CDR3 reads CASSNYNNQPQHF. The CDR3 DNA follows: TGTGCCAGTAGTAATTACAACAATCAGCCCCAGCATTTT.

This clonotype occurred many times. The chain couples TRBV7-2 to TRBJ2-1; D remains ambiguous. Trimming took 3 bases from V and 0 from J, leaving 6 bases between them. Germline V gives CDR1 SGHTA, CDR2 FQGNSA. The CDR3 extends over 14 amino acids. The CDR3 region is CASSFIYSYNEQFF. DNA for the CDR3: TGTGCCAGCAGCTTTATTTACTCCTACAATGAGCAGTTCTTC.

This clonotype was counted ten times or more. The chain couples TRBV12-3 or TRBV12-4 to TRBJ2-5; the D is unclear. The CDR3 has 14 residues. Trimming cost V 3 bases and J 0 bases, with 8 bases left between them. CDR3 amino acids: CASSFIQDQETQYF. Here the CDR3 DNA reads TGTGCCAGCAGTTTTATCCAGGACCAAGAGACCCAGTACTTC.

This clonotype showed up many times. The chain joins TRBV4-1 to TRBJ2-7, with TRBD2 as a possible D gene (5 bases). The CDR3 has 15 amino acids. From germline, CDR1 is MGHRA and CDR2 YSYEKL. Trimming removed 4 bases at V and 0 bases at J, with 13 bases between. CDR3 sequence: CASSPRWESSYEQYV. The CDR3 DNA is TGCGCCAGCAGCCCCCGTTGGGAGAGCTCCTACGAGCAGTACGTC.

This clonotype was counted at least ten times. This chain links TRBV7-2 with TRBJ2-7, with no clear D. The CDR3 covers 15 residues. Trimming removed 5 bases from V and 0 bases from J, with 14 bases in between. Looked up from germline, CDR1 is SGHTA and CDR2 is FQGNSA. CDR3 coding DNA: TGTGCCAGCAGCCTCCGTCTAGAGAGCTCCTACGAGCAGTACTTC. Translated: CASSLRLESSYEQYF.